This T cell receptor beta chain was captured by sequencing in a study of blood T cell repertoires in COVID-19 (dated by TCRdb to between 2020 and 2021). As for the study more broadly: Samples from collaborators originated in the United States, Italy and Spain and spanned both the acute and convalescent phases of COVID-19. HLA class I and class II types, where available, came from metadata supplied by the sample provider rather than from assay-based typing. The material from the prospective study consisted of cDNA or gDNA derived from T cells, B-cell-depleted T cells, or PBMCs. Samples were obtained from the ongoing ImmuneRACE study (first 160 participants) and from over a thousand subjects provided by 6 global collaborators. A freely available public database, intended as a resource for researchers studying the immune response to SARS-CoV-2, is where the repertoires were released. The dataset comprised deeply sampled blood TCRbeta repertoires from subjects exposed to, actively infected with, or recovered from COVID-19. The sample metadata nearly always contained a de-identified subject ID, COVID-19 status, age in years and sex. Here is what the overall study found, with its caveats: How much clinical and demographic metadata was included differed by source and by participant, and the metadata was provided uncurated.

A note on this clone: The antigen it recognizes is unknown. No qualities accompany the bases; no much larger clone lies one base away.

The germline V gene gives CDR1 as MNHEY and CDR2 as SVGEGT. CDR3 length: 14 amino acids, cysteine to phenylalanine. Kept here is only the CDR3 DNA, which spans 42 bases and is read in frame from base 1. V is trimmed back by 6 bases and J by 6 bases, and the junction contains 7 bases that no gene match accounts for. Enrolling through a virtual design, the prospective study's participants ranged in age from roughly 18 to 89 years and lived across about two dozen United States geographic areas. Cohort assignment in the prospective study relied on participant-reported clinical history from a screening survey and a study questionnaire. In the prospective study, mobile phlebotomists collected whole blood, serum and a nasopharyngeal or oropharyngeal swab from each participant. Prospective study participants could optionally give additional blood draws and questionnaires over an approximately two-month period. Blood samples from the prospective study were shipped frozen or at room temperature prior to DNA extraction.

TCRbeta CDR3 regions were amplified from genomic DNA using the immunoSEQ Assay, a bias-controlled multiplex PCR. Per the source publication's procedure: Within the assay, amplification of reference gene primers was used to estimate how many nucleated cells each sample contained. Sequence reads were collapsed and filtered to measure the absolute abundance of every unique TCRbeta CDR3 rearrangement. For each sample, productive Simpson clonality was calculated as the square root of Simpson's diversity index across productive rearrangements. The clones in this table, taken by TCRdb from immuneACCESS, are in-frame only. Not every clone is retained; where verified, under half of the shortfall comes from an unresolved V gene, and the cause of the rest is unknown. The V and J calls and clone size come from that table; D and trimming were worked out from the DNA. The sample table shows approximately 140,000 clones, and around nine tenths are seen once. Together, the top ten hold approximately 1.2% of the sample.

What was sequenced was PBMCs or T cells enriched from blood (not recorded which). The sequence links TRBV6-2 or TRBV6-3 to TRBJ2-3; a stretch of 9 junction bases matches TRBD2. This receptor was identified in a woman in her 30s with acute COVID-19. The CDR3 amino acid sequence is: CASSGEREVDTQYF. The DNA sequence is TGTGCCAGCAGCGGGGAGCGGGAGGTGGATACGCAGTATTTT.